This entry is about one TCR beta chain. Its antigen is still unknown. Generated by immunoSEQ multiplex PCR, the TCRdb table keeps only in-frame clones and is missing some. The table records 80,000 or so clones, 75% to 95% of them present only once. The analysis combined second doses at about 4 or about 12 weeks. CDR1 and CDR2 from the germline V gene are LGHNA and YNFKEQ. V lost 4 bases, J lost 10 bases, and 17 bases lay in between. This CDR3 comprises 14 residues. These data originate in a study of T cell responses to AZD1222 COVID-19 vaccine. The study, taken as a whole, reports: There were mostly white British donors and more females than males, and clonal diversity was possibly underestimated. Reports indicate that nearly half of spike-specific TCRs are directed at unmutated variant regions. Sampling captured repertoires only after the peak T cell response.

Sample: peripheral blood, taken 28 days after the second AZD1222 dose. The source is an adult who received the AZD1222 COVID-19 vaccine. The J gene is TRBJ2-1, the V gene TRBV4-2; D is ambiguous. The CDR3 DNA reads TGTGCCAGCAGCCTACCGGCTGGAAGCATGGAGCAGTTCTTC. Its protein is CASSLPAGSMEQFF.